This T cell receptor beta chain was profiled in a study of cytomegalovirus exposure and HLA in healthy donors. The method was immunoSEQ multiplex PCR; TCRdb's version includes in-frame clones alone and lacks a portion of them. The sample records some 100,000 clones, approximately 88% being singletons. Separate from the 666-subject first cohort, the roughly 120-subject validation cohort was the one that the donors belonged to. Broader study findings: Subsequent analysis revealed that first-cohort TCR clusters tended to co-occur in the 90 to 150 validation repertoires. Reportedly, cytomegalovirus status was diagnosed with high sensitivity and specificity. Most TCR sequences were rare, but some public TCRs occurred in many donors.

CDR1 and CDR2 from the germline V gene are SGHVS and FQNEAQ. V gave up 4 bases and J gave up 2 bases, with 9 bases separating them. This CDR3 is built from 13 residues. A remark on this clone: Its antigen is as yet unknown.

This rearrangement joins TRBV7-8 to TRBJ2-7, with D possibly being TRBD1 (6 bases). This clonotype was obtained from a man between 18 and 35 years old in good health and CMV-seronegative. The specimen sequenced was PBMCs. In DNA form, the CDR3 reads TGTGCCAGCAGCTCCGGACAGACCTACGAGCAGTACTTC. The encoded protein is CASSSGQTYEQYF.